This TCR beta chain was identified during a study of T cells in Graves' hyperthyroidism and ophthalmopathy. From germline, CDR1 is SGHTA and CDR2 FQGNSA. The CDR3 loop spans 15 amino acids. Trimming stripped 2 bases from V and 1 base from J, with 12 bases between. Amplification targeted TCR beta CDR3 regions from RNA transcripts. First-round RT-PCR of the TCR CDR3 relied on the HTBI primer set. TCRdb reanalysed the multiplex PCR reads using MiXCR and keeps one entry per CDR3 protein. The repertoire has some 380,000 distinct CDR3 sequences, roughly 14% of them found once; the top ten carry about a fifth.

This TCR was recovered from a man aged 30-40 years with Graves' hyperthyroidism that later progressed to Graves' ophthalmopathy. The sample was blood. This rearrangement joins TRBV7-2 to TRBJ2-7; D is perhaps TRBD1 (6 bases). The CDR3 loop is CASSLTGTISYEQYF. The CDR3 DNA is TGTGCCAGCAGCTTAACGGGGACAATTTCCTACGAGCAGTACTTC.